The T cell receptor (beta chain) under discussion was sequenced for a study of follicular helper T cells after annual influenza vaccination. Study at large: Days 0, 7 and 28 post-vaccination were the blood draw times.

Assay used: immunoSEQ multiplex PCR; TCRdb lists only in-frame clones, some missing. The sample shows around 6,700 clones, more than 75% of them seen only once. The CDR3 spans 17 residues. V gave up 9 bases and J gave up 7 bases; unmatched junction bases: 19. Germline lookup yields CDR1 WNHNN and CDR2 SYGVQD (reference sequence). Time point described: 2015-2016 season, pre-vaccination. Adults received seasonal inactivated influenza vaccine, with sorted blood CD4 subsets sequenced before and after. Donors with HIV/AIDS, active malignancy, immunomodulators or active illness were excluded. Per time point, about 35-110 mL of blood was sampled. This clone was seen a single time. The same CDR3 also results from other DNA sequences found in this sample.

The V gene is TRBV10-1, the J gene TRBJ2-1, with 9 bases identical to TRBD2. Specimen: CXCR5- memory CD4+ T cells sorted from blood, collected on the day of influenza vaccination. The origin of this receptor is an adult who received the influenza vaccine. The CDR3: CASTLVGRGGAGNEQFF. For the CDR3, the DNA is TGCGCCAGTACATTGGTAGGTCGCGGGGGGGCGGGAAATGAGCAGTTCTTC.